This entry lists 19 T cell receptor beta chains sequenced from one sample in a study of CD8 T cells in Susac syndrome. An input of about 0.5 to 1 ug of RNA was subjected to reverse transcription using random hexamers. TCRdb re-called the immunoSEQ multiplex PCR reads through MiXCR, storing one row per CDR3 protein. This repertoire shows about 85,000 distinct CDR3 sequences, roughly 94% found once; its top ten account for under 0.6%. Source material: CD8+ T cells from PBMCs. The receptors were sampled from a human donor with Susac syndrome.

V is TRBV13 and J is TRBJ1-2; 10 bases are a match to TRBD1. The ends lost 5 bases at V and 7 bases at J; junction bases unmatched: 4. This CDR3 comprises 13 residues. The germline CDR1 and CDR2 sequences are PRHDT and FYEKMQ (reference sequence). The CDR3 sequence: CASSGGTGVGYTF. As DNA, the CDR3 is TGTGCCAGCAGCGGCGGGACAGGGGTTGGCTACACCTTC.

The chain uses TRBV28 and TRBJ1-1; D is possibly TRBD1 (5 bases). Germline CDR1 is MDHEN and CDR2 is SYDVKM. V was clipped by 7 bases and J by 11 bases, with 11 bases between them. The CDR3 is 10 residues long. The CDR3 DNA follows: TGTGCCAGCACTGGGGCTCGGGCTTTCTTT. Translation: CASTGARAFF. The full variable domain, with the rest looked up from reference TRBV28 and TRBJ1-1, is DVKVTQSSRYLVKRTGEKVFLECVQDMDHENMFWYRQDPGLGLRLIYFSYDVKMKEKGDIPEGYSVSREKKERFSLILESASTNQTSMYLCASTGARAFFGQGTRLTVV.

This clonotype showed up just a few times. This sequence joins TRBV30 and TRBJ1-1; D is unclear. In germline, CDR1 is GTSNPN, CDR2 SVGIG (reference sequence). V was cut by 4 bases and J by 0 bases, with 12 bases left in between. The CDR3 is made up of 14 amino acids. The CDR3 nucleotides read TGTGCCTGGACCGATGGAGGGATGAACACTGAAGCTTTCTTT. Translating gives CAWTDGGMNTEAFF.

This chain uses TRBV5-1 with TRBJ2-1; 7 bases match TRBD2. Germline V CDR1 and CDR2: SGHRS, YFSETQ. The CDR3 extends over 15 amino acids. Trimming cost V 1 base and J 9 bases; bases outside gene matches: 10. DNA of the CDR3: TGCGCCAGCAGCTTGCTGGGACTACCGGAGGTTGAGCAGTTCTTC. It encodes CASSLLGLPEVEQFF.

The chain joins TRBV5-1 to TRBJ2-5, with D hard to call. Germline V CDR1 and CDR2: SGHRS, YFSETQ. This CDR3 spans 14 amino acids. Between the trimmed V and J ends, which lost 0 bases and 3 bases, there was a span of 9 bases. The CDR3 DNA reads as TGCGCCAGCAGCTTGGCGCTCGGTAAAGAGACCCAGTACTTC. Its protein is CASSLALGKETQYF.

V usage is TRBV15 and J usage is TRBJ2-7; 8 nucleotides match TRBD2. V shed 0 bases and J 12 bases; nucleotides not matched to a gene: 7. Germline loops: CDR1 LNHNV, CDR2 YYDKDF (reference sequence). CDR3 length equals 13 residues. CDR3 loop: CATSRDQGLDRYF. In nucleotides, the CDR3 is TGTGCCACCAGCAGAGATCAGGGACTAGATCGGTACTTC.

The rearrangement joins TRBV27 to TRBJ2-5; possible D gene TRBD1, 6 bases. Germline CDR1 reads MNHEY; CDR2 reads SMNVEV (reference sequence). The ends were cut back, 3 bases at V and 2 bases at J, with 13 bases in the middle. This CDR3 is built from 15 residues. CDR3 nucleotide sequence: TGTGCCAGCAGTTTGGCCCAGAGGGGGCAAGAGACCCAGTACTTC. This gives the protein CASSLAQRGQETQYF.

Written as DNA, the CDR3 is TGCAGCGTTCCCCAGGGGTACAATGAGCAGTTCTTC. Translation gives CSVPQGYNEQFF. The chain couples TRBV29-1 to TRBJ2-1; perhaps TRBD1 as D (6 bases). The CDR3 is 12 residues long. CDR1 SQVTM and CDR2 ANQGSEA come from the germline V gene. The germline V and J ends were trimmed by 5 bases and 4 bases, with 9 bases remaining between them.

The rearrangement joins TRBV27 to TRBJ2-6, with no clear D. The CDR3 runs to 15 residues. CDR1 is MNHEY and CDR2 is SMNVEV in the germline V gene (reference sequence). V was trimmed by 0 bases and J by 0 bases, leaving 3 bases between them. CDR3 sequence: CASSLSRSGANVLTF. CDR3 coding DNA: TGTGCCAGCAGTTTATCGCGCTCTGGGGCCAACGTCCTGACTTTC.

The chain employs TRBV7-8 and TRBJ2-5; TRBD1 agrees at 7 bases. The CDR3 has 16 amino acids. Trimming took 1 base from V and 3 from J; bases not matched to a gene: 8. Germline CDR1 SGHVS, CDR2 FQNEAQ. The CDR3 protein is CASSLVGGGQKETQYF. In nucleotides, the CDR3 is TGTGCCAGCAGCTTAGTAGGTGGGGGACAGAAAGAGACCCAGTACTTC.

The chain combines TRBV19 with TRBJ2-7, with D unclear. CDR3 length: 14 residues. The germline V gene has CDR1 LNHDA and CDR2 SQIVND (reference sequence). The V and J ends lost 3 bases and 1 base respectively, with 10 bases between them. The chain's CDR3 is CASSMAEGSYEQYF. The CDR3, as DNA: TGTGCCAGTAGTATGGCAGAAGGATCCTACGAGCAGTACTTC.

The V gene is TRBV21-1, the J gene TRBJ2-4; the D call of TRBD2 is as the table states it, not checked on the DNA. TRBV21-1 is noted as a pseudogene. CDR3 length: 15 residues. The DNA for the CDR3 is TGTGCCAGCACCAACTCCCAGGTAGCCAAAAACATTCAGTACTTC. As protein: CASTNSQVAKNIQYF.

For the CDR3, the DNA is TGTGCCAGCAGCGTAGGCCATTACACCCTCGAGCAGTACTTC. Translating gives CASSVGHYTLEQYF. The V and J genes are TRBV9 and TRBJ2-7; D remains unclear. The CDR3 sequence is 14 residues long. Trimming removed 0 bases from V and 6 bases from J, with 13 bases in between. Germline V gene data show CDR1 as SGDLS and CDR2 as YYNGEE.

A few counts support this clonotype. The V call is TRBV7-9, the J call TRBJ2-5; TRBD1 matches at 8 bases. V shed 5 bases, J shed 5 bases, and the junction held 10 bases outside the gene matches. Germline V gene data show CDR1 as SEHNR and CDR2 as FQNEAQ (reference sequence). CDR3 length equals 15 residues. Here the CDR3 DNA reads TGTGCCAGCAGCCAACGGACAGGGTTAACGGAGACCCAGTACTTC. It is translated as CASSQRTGLTETQYF. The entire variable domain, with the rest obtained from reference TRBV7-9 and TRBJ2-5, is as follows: DTGVSQNPRHKITKRGQNVTFRCDPISEHNRLYWYRQTLGQGPEFLTYFQNEAQLEKSRLLSDRFSAERPKGSFSTLEIQRTEQGDSAMYLCASSQRTGLTETQYFGPGTRLLVL.

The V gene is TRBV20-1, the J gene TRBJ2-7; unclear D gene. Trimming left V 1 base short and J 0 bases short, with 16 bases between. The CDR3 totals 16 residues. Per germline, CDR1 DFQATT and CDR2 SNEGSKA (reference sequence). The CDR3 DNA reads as TGCAGTGCTAGAGCCCGATACGCAGGAGACTCCTACGAGCAGTACTTC. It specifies CSARARYAGDSYEQYF.

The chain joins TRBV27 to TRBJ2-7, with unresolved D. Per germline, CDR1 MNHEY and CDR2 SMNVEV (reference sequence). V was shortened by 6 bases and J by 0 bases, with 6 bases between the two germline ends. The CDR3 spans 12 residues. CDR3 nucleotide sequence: TGTGCCAGCAGCAAAAGCTCCTACGAGCAGTACTTC. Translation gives CASSKSSYEQYF.

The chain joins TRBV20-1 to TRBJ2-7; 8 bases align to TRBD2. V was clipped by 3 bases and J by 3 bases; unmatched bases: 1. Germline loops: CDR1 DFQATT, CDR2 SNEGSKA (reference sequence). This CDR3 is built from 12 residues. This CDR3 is CSARTSDYEQYF. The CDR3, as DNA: TGCAGTGCTAGGACTAGCGACTACGAGCAGTACTTC.

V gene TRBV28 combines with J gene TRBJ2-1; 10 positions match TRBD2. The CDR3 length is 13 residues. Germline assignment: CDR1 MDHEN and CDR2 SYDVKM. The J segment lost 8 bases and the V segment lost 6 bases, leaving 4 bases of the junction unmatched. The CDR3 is CASRPLAGDEQFF. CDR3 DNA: TGTGCCAGCAGACCTCTAGCGGGAGATGAGCAGTTCTTC.

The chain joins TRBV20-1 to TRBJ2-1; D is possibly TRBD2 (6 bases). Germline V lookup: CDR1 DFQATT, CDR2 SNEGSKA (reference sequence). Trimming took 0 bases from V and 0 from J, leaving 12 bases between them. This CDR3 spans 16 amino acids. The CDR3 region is CSARDFLANSYNEQFF. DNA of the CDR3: TGCAGTGCTAGAGATTTCCTAGCGAACTCCTACAATGAGCAGTTCTTC.